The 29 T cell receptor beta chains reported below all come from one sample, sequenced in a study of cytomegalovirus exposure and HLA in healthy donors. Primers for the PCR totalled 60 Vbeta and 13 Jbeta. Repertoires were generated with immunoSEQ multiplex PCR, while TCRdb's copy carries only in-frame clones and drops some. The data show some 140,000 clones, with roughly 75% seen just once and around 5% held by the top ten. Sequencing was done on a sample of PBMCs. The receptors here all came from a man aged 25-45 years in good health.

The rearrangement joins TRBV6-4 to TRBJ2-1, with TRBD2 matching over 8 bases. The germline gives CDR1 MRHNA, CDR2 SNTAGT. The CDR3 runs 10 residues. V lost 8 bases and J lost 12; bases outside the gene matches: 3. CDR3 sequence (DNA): TGTGCCAGCGGGCTAGCGGGGCAGTTCTTC. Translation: CASGLAGQFF.

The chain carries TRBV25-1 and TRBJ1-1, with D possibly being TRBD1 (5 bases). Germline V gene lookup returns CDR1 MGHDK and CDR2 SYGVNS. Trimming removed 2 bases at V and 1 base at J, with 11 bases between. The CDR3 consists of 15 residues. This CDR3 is CASSEGGQTNTEAFF. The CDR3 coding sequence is TGTGCCAGCAGTGAAGGCGGACAAACGAACACTGAAGCTTTCTTT.

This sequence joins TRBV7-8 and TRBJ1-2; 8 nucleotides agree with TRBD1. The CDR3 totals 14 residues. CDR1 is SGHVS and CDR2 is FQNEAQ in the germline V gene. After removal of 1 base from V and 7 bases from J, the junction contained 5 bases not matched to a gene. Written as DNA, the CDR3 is TGTGCCAGCAGCTTAGGGACAGGGATAGGTGGCTACACCTTC. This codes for CASSLGTGIGGYTF.

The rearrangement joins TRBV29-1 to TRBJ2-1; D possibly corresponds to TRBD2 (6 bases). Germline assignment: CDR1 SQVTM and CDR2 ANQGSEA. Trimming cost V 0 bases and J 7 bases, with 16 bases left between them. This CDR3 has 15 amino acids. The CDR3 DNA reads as TGCAGCGTTGAAGATCTGGAGGGAAGGGGAAATGAGCAGTTCTTC. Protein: CSVEDLEGRGNEQFF.

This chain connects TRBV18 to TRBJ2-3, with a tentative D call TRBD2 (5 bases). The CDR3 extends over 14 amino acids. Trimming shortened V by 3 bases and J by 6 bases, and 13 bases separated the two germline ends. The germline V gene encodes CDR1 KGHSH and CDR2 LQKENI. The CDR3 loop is CASSPFRRVDTQYF. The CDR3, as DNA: TGTGCCAGCTCACCCTTTCGGCGGGTGGATACGCAGTATTTT.

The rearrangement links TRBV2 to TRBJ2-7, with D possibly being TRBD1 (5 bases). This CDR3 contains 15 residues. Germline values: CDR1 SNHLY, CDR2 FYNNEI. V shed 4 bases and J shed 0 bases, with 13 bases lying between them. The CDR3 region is CASSGSQVSSYEQYF. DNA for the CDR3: TGTGCCAGCAGTGGGTCACAGGTCAGCTCCTACGAGCAGTACTTC.

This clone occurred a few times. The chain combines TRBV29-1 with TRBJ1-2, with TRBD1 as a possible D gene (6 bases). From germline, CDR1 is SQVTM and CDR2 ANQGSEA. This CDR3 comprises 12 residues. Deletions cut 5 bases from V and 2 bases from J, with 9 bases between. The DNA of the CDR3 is TGCAGCGTTAAACAGGGCAACTATGGCTACACCTTC. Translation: CSVKQGNYGYTF.

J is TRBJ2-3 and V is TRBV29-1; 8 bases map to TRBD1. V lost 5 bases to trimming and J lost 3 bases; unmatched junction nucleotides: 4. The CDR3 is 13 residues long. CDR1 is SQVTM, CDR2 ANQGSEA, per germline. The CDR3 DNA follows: TGCAGCGTTACTACAGGGGGAACAGATACGCAGTATTTT. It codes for CSVTTGGTDTQYF.

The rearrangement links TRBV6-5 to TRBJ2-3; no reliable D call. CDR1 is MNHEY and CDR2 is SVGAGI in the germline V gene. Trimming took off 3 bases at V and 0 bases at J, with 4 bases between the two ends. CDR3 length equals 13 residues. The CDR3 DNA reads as TGTGCCAGCAGTTATACTAGCACAGATACGCAGTATTTT. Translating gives CASSYTSTDTQYF.

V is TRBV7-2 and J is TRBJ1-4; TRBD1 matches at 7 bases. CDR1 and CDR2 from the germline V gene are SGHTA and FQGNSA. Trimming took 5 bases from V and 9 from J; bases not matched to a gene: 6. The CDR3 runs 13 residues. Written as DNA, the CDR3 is TGTGCCAGCAGCACACGACAGGGACAAAAACTGTTTTTT. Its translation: CASSTRQGQKLFF.

CDR3 protein: CASSLERETDTQYF. For the CDR3, the DNA is TGTGCCAGCAGCTTAGAGCGGGAGACAGATACGCAGTATTTT. V and J are TRBV7-2 and TRBJ2-3, with TRBD2 matching over 8 bases. In germline, CDR1 is SGHTA, CDR2 FQGNSA. V dropped 1 base and J dropped 3; count of bases not matched to a gene: 0. The CDR3 consists of 14 residues.

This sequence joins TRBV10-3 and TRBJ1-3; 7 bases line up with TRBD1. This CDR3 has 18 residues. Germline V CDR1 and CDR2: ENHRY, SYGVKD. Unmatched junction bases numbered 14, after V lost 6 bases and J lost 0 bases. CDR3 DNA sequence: TGTGCCATCAGCGATGCCGGACAGGTACCATCCTCTGGAAACACCATATATTTT. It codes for CAISDAGQVPSSGNTIYF.

The CDR3 region is CSAREYEQYF. The CDR3 DNA sequence: TGCAGTGCCCGGGAGTACGAGCAGTACTTC. This sequence joins TRBV20-1 and TRBJ2-7; D is possibly TRBD2 (6 bases). Germline V CDR1 and CDR2: DFQATT, SNEGSKA (reference sequence). V was cut by 6 bases and J by 4 bases, with 7 bases left in between. The CDR3 is made up of 10 amino acids.

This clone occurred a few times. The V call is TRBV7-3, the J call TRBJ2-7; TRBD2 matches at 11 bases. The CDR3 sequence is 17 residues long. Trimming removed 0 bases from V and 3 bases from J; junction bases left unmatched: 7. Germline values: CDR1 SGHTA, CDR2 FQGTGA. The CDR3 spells CASSLTGGGTSGYEQYF. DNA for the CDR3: TGTGCCAGCAGCTTAACGGGCGGCGGGACTAGCGGCTACGAGCAGTACTTC.

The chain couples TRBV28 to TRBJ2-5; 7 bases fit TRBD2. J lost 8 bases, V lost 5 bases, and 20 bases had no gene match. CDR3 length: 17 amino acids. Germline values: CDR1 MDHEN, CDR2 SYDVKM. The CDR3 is CASSNRHSAGEKRTQYF. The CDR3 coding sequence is TGTGCCAGCAGTAATCGTCACTCGGCGGGAGAAAAGAGAACCCAGTACTTC.

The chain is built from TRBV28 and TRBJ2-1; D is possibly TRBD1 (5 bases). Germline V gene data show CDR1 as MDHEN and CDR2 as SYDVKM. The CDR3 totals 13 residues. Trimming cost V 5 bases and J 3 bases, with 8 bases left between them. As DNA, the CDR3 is TGTGCCAGCAGTGTCGACAGCTACAATGAGCAGTTCTTC. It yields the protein CASSVDSYNEQFF.

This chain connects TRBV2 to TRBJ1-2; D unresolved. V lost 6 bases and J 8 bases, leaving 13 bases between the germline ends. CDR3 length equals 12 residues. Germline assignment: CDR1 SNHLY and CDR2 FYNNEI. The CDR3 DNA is TGTGCCAGCAGGAGGACGGAGCGGGGCTACACCTTC. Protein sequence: CASRRTERGYTF.

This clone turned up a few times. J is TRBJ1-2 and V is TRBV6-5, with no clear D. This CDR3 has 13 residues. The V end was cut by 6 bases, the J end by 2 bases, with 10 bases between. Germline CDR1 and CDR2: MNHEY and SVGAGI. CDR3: CASSRLANYGYTF. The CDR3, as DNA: TGTGCCAGCAGCAGATTAGCAAACTATGGCTACACCTTC.

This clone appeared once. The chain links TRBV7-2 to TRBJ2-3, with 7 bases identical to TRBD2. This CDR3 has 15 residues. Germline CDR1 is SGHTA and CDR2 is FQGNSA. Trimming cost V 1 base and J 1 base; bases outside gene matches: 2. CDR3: CASSLGAGRTDTQYF. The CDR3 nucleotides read TGTGCCAGCAGCTTAGGAGCGGGACGCACAGATACGCAGTATTTT. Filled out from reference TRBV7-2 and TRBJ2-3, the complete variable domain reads GAGVSQSPSNKVTEKGKDVELRCDPISGHTALYWYRQSLGQGLEFLIYFQGNSAPDKSGLPSDRFSAERTGGSVSTLTIQRTQQEDSAVYLCASSLGAGRTDTQYFGPGTRLTVL.

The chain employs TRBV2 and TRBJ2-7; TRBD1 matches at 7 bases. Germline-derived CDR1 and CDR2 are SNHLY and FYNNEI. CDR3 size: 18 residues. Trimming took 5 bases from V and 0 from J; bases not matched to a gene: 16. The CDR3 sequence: CASSPAESDRAFSYEQYF. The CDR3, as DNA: TGTGCCAGCAGTCCGGCGGAGAGTGACAGGGCTTTCTCCTACGAGCAGTACTTC.

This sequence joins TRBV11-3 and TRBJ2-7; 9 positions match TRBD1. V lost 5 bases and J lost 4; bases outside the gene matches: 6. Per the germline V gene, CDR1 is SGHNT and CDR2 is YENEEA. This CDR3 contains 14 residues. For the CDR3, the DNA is TGTGCCAGCAGCCCCCGGGACAGGGAGTACGAGCAGTACTTC. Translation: CASSPRDREYEQYF.

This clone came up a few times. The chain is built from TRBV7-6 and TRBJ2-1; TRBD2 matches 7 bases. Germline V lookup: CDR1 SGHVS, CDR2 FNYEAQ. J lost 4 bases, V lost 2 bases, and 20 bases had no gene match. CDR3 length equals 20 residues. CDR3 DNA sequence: TGTGCCAGCAGCTTACCCCTGCGGGAGACTTCGAGGGTAGCTTACAATGAGCAGTTCTTC. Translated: CASSLPLRETSRVAYNEQFF.

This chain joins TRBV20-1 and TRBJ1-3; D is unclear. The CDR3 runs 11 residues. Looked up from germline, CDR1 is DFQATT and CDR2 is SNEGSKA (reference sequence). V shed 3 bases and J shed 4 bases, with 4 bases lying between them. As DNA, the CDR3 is TGCAGTGCTAGGAGCGGAAACACCATATATTTT. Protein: CSARSGNTIYF.

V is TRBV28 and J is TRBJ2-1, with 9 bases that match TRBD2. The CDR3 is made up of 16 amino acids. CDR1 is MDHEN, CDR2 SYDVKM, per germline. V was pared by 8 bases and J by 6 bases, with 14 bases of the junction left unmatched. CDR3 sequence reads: CASRPGGAGGFNEQFF. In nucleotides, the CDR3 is TGTGCCAGCCGCCCGGGCGGAGCGGGAGGTTTCAATGAGCAGTTCTTC.

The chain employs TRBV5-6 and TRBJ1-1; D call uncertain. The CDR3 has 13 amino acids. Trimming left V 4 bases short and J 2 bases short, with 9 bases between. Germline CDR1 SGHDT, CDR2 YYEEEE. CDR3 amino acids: CASSPRGNTEAFF. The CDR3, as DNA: TGTGCCAGCAGCCCCCGAGGAAACACTGAAGCTTTCTTT. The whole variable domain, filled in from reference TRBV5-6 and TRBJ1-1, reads DAGVTQSPTHLIKTRGQQVTLRCSPKSGHDTVSWYQQALGQGPQFIFQYYEEEERQRGNFPDRFSGHQFPNYSSELNVNALLLGDSALYLCASSPRGNTEAFFGQGTRLTVV.

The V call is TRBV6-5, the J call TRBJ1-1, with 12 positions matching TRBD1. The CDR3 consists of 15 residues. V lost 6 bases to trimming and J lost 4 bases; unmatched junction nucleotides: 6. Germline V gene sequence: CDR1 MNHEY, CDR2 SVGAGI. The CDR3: CASRWDRGLGTEAFF. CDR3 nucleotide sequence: TGTGCCAGCAGATGGGACAGGGGGCTCGGCACTGAAGCTTTCTTT.

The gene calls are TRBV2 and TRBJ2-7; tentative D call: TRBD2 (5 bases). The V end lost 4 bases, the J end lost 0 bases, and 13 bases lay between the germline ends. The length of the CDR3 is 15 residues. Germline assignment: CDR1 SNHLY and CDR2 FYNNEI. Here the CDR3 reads CASSVGGGGSYEQYF. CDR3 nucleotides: TGTGCCAGCAGTGTTGGCGGCGGAGGCTCCTACGAGCAGTACTTC.

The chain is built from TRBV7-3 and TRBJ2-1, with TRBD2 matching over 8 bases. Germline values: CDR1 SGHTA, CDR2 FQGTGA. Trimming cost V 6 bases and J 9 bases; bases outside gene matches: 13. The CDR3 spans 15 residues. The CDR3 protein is CASRKEAGLDSEQFF. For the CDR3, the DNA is TGTGCCAGCAGGAAGGAGGCGGGACTAGACTCTGAGCAGTTCTTC.

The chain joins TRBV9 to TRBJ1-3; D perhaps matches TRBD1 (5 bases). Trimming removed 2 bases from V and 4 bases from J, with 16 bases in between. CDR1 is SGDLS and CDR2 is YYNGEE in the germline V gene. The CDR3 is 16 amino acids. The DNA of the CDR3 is TGTGCCAGCAGCGTCCGACCCGGGACTTGGGGAAACACCATATATTTT. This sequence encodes CASSVRPGTWGNTIYF.